This TCR beta chain was found in a study of control samples from healthy donors and cancer patients. V gave up 4 bases and J gave up 5 bases, with 20 bases separating them. Germline loops: CDR1 SGHDT, CDR2 YYEEEE. The CDR3 runs 16 residues. The table came from immunoSEQ multiplex PCR; TCRdb's copy has only in-frame clones and leaves some out. The sample consists of about 83,000 clones, 90% to 95% of them appearing once. The TCR originated in a man aged 45-65 years in good health. Sequencing input: blood. J is TRBJ2-3 and V is TRBV5-6; D gene unclear. The DNA for the CDR3 is TGTGCCAGCAGCGAGGACCGGGTCTCCGGTGGAGATACGCAGTATTTT. It translates to CASSEDRVSGGDTQYF.